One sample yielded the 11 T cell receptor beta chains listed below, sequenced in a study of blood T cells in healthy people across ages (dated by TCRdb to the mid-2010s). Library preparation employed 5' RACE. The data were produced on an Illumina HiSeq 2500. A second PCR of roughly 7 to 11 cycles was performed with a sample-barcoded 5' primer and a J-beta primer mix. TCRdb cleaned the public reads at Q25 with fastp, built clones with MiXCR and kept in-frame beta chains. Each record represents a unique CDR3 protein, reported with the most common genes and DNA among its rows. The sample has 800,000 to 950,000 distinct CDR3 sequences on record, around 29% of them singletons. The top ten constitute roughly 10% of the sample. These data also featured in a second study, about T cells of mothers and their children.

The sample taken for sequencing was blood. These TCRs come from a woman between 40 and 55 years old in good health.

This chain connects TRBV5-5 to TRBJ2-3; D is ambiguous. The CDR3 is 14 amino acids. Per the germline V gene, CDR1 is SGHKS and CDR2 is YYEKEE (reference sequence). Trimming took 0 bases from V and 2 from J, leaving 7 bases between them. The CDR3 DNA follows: TGTGCCAGCAGCTTGGGGAAATACACAGATACGCAGTATTTT. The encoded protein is CASSLGKYTDTQYF.

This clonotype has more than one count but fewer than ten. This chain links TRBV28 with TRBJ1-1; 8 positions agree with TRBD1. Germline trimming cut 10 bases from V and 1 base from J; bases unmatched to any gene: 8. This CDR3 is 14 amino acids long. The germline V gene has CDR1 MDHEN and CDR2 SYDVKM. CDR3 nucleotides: TGTGCCACCTTCGGACAGGGTCGGAACACTGAAGCTTTCTTT. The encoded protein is CATFGQGRNTEAFF.

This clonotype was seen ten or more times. CDR3: CASSSPRDRLAGTQYF. For the CDR3, the DNA is TGCGCCAGCAGCTCGCCTCGGGACAGACTAGCGGGGACGCAGTATTTT. J is TRBJ2-3 and V is TRBV5-1, with 11 bases lining up with TRBD2. Germline V CDR1 and CDR2: SGHRS, YFSETQ. The CDR3 runs to 16 residues. V gave up 3 bases and J gave up 9 bases; unmatched junction bases: 12.

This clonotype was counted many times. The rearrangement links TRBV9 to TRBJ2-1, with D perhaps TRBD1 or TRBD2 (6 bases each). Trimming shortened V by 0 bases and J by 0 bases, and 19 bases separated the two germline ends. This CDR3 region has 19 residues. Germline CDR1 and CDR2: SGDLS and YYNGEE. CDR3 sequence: CASSVATGADFSSYNEQFF. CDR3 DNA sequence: TGTGCCAGCAGCGTAGCTACGGGGGCAGATTTTAGCTCCTACAATGAGCAGTTCTTC.

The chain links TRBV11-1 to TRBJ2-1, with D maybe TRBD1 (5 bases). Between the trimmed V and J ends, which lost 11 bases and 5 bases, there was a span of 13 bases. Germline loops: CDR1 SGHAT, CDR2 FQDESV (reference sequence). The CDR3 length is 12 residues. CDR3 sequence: CAAGHQNNEQFF. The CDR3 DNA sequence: TGTGCCGCAGGGCACCAAAACAATGAGCAGTTCTTC. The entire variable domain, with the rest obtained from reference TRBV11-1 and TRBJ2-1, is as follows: EAEVAQSPRYKITEKSQAVAFWCDPISGHATLYWYRQILGQGPELLVQFQDESVVDDSQLPKDRFSAERLKGVDSTLKIQPAELGDSAMYLCAAGHQNNEQFFGPGTRLTVL.

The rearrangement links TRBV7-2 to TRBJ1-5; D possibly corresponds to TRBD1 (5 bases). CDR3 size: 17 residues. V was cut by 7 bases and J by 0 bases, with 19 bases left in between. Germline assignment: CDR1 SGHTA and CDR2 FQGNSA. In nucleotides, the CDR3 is TGTGCCAGCACCGTAGGCGCAGGGCGGTCTAGCAATCAGCCCCAGCATTTT. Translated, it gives CASTVGAGRSSNQPQHF. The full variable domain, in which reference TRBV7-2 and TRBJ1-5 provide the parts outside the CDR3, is GAGVSQSPSNKVTEKGKDVELRCDPISGHTALYWYRQSLGQGLEFLIYFQGNSAPDKSGLPSDRFSAERTGGSVSTLTIQRTQQEDSAVYLCASTVGAGRSSNQPQHFGDGTRLSIL.

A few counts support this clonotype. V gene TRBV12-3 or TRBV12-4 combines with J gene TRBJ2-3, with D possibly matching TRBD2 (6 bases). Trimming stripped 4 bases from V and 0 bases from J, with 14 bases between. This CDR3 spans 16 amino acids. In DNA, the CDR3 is TGTGCCAGCAGTTCGGGAGATGGCGCTAGCACAGATACGCAGTATTTT. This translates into CASSSGDGASTDTQYF.

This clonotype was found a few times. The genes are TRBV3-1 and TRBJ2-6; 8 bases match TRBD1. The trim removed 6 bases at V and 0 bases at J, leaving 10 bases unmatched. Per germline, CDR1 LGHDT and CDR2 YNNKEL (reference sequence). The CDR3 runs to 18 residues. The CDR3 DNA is TGTGCCAGCAGTGAAACCGGGACAGGTCTCTCTGGGGCCAACGTCCTGACTTTC. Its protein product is CASSETGTGLSGANVLTF. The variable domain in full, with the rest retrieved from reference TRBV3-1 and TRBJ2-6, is DTAVSQTPKYLVTQMGNDKSIKCEQNLGHDTMYWYKQDSKKFLKIMFSYNNKELIINETVPNRFSPKSPDKAHLNLHINSLELGDSAVYFCASSETGTGLSGANVLTFGAGSRLTVL.

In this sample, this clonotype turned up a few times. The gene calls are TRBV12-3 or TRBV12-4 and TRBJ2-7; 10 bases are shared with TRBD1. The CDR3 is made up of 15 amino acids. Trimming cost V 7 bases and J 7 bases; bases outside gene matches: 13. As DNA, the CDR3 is TGTGCCAGCAAACCCACGACAGGGGGCATTGATGAGCAGTACTTC. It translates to CASKPTTGGIDEQYF.

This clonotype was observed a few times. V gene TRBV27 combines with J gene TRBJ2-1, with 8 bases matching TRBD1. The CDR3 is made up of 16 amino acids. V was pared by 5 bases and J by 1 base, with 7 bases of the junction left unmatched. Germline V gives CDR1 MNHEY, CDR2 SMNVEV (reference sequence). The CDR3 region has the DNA TGTGCCAGCAGTCCAAGACAGGGGAGATCCTACAATGAGCAGTTCTTC. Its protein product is CASSPRQGRSYNEQFF.

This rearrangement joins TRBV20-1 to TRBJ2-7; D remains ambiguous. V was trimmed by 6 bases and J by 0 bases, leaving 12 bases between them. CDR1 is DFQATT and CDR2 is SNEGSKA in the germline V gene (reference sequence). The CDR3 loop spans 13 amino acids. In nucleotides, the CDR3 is TGCAGTGCACCGCTGTTGGGCTCCTACGAGCAGTACTTC. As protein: CSAPLLGSYEQYF.